The present T cell receptor (beta chain) was sequenced within a study of blood T cell repertoires in COVID-19. Whole-study context: Acute-phase and convalescent COVID-19 samples originated in the United States, Italy and Spain. From T cells, B-cell-depleted T cells, or PBMCs came the material, which was cDNA or gDNA.

This clone came up a few times. In the original workflow: Cell counts per sample came from amplifying reference gene primers. Profiling relied on immunoSEQ multiplex PCR, and the TCRdb table lists in-frame clones only, not all of them. The V and J calls and the clone size are those of that table, but D and trimming were determined from the DNA. The sample carries 200,000 to 250,000 clones, about 82% recorded once. The germline CDR1 and CDR2 sequences are MNHEY and SMNVEV (reference sequence). The CDR3 is 13 amino acids. Trimming took 6 bases from V and 5 from J, leaving 13 bases between them. Sequenced input: peripheral blood. The receptor was isolated from an elderly man with acute or convalescent COVID-19. The chain carries TRBV27 and TRBJ1-1; D remains ambiguous. CDR3 in DNA: TGTGCCAGCAGCGTAAGCCCCGAGACTGAAGCTTTCTTT. Residues: CASSVSPETEAFF.